These T cell receptor beta chains were read from a single sample in a study of T-cell reconstitution after alpha-beta-depleted transplantation in children. A single record per CDR3 protein comes from TCRdb applying MiXCR to the PCR reads. The table records approximately 170,000 distinct CDR3 sequences, around 10% of them present only once. The material was PBMCs, obtained before TCRalphabeta/CD19-depleted stem cell transplant. These receptors came from a boy aged 2 to 10 with acute myeloid leukemia, due to receive a stem cell transplant. CDR3s include the opening cysteine and the closing phenylalanine or tryptophan. Each record gives: J gene, V gene, clone size, D gene, CDR3 DNA, CDR3 protein. The D gene is left open where the match is weak. A clone size is listed for some rows: how often the clone was seen (once, few, many), or a class if it is expanded.

TRBJ1-5 | TRBV20-1 | many | NA | TGCAGTGCTAGACGTGGTAGCGGACAGATTAGCAATCAGCCCCAGCATTTT | CSARRGSGQISNQPQHF
TRBJ2-1 | TRBV2 | many | TRBD1 | TGTGCCAGTACACAGGGGGCTTTCTTTCATGAGCAGTTCTTC | CASTQGAFFHEQFF
TRBJ2-7 | TRBV5-1 | many | NA | TGCGCCAGCAGCTTGAGGACCGAAGAGCAGTACTTC | CASSLRTEEQYF
TRBJ1-3 | TRBV25-1 | many | NA | TGTGCCAGCTCAGCTGACTTAATTAGCTCTGGAAACACCATATATTTT | CASSADLISSGNTIYF
TRBJ2-6 | TRBV6-5 | many | NA | TGTGCCAGCAGTTACTCGTCTCCGGGCTCTGGGGCCAACGTCCTGACTTTC | CASSYSSPGSGANVLTF
TRBJ1-2 | TRBV5-1 | many | NA | TGCGCCAGCAGCCCCAATGGGGCACCGAACTATGGCTACACCTTC | CASSPNGAPNYGYTF
TRBJ2-1 | TRBV20-1 | many | TRBD1 | TGCAGTGGTACACAGGGGGCTTTAGCCTACAATGAGCAGTTCTTC | CSGTQGALAYNEQFF
TRBJ1-1 | TRBV20-1 | medium-sized | TRBD1 | TGCAGTGCTAGAGATCGACAGGGGCTGAACACTGAAGCTTTCTTT | CSARDRQGLNTEAFF
TRBJ2-4 | TRBV9 | many | TRBD1 | TGTGCCAGCAGCGCTAGAGCGACAGGGCTCGGAAACATTCAGTACTTC | CASSARATGLGNIQYF
TRBJ2-2 | TRBV6-5 | few | TRBD2 | TGTGCCAGCAGTTACGGGCTAGCGGGATGGGCCGGGGAGCTGTTTTTT | CASSYGLAGWAGELFF
TRBJ2-3 | TRBV21-1 | few | NA | TGTGCCAGCAGCAAAGCCGACAGGGGGCACGACTCTGGCACAGATACGCAGTATTTT | CASSKADRGHDSGTDTQYF
TRBJ2-7 | TRBV20-1 | many | TRBD2 | TGCAGTGCTAGAGACCGATGGACTAGCGGGAGGGTCTACGAGCAGTACTTC | CSARDRWTSGRVYEQYF
TRBJ2-5 | TRBV5-1 | many | NA | TGCGCCAGCAGCCCGAACCCCCGACAGCAAGAGACCCAGTACTTC | CASSPNPRQQETQYF
TRBJ1-2 | TRBV5-1 | many | TRBD1 | TGCGCCAGCAGGGCAGGGGGCGAGGCGAACTATGGCTACACCTTC | CASRAGGEANYGYTF
TRBJ1-1 | TRBV18 | NA | NA | TGTGCCAGCTCATACGGCACTGAAGCTCTCTTT | CASSYGTEALF
TRBJ2-4 | TRBV18 | many | TRBD1 | TGTGCCAGCTCACAGGGACAGGAAAACATTCAGTACTTC | CASSQGQENIQYF
TRBJ2-2 | TRBV12-3/TRBV12-4 | many | TRBD2 | TGTGCCAGCGTTGTTTTAGCGGGAGATAGCACCGGGGAGCTGTTTTTT | CASVVLAGDSTGELFF
TRBJ2-1 | TRBV20-1 | many | TRBD1 | TGCAGTGCTAGAGTGCCGACAGGGGACTACAATGAGCAGTTCTTC | CSARVPTGDYNEQFF
TRBJ2-3 | TRBV12-3/TRBV12-4 | many | TRBD2 | TGTGCCAGCAGCTTAGCTAGCGGGGGCACAGATACGCAGTATTTT | CASSLASGGTDTQYF
TRBJ1-5 | TRBV12-3/TRBV12-4 | many | TRBD1 | TGTGCCAGCAGTTGGACAGGGGGCAATCAGCCCCAGCATTTT | CASSWTGGNQPQHF
TRBJ2-1 | TRBV28 | many | NA | TGTGCCAGCACGGCGTGGTACCGCGGGCGTGAGCAGTTCTTC | CASTAWYRGREQFF
TRBJ2-7 | TRBV7-8 | many | TRBD2 | TGTGCCAGCAGCTTAGGGGGGACTAGCGGGAGTAGGGGCTCCTACGAGCAGTACTTC | CASSLGGTSGSRGSYEQYF
TRBJ2-1 | TRBV3-1 | NA | NA | TGTGCCTCCTGCCAACAGCTCTCGGGGGTTATGTACTCCTACAATGAGCAGTTCTTC | CASCQQLSGVMYSYNEQFF
TRBJ1-2 | TRBV12-2 | NA | NA | TGTGCAAGTCGCTTAGCTCCCGGACAGGGGCATGATGGCTACACCTTC | CASRLAPGQGHDGYTF
TRBJ2-3 | TRBV11-2 | many | TRBD2 | TGTGCCAGCAGCTTAGACTTTAGCGGGAATACGCAGTATTTT | CASSLDFSGNTQYF
TRBJ2-3 | TRBV3-1 | many | NA | TGTGCCAGCAGCCAAGATTCCGGAAGGTACACAGATACGCAGTATTTT | CASSQDSGRYTDTQYF
TRBJ1-5 | TRBV7-9 | many | NA | TGTGCCAGCAGCTTATCCCCGGGGCCCCAGCATTTT | CASSLSPGPQHF
TRBJ1-2 | TRBV19 | NA | TRBD1 | TGTGCCAGTAGTATTGAGACAGGGGTTTACTATGGCTACACCTTC | CASSIETGVYYGYTF
TRBJ1-2 | TRBV7-9 | many | TRBD1 | TGTGCCAGCAGCTTATCGGACAGGGGCTATGGCTACACCTTC | CASSLSDRGYGYTF
TRBJ1-1 | TRBV20-1 | many | TRBD1 | TGCAGTGCTAGCGGGACAGGCTGGATCACTGAAGCTTTCTTT | CSASGTGWITEAFF
TRBJ2-2 | TRBV15 | many | TRBD1 | TGTGCCACCAGTGGGACAGTTGCCGGGGAGCTGTTTTTT | CATSGTVAGELFF
TRBJ2-1 | TRBV20-1 | few | TRBD1 | TGCTGTGCTAGACCTGAACCGGGACAGGGCTCCTACAATGAGCAGTTCTTC | CCARPEPGQGSYNEQFF
TRBJ2-2 | TRBV29-1 | few | NA | TGCAGCGTAGAACCGACAGGTTCGAACACCGGGGAGCTGTTTTTT | CSVEPTGSNTGELFF
TRBJ2-3 | TRBV15 | many | TRBD2 | TGTGCCTCTCAGACCGGGACTAGACCGATCGGATTT | CASQTGTRPIGF
TRBJ2-3 | TRBV7-2 | many | TRBD2 | TGTGCCAGCAGCAGCGGGGCGGTCCTCACAGATACGCAGTATTTT | CASSSGAVLTDTQYF